This T cell receptor beta chain appears in the sequencing data of a study of human T cells and chemical hapten exposure (TCRdb year 2021). For context, the study as a whole: For sensitization, 2% DPC in acetone was applied to an approximately 2 cm by approximately 2 cm area of upper inner arm skin. Patients additionally received weekly therapeutic DPC doses to the scalp throughout the roughly 26-week study period. Patch tests used Finn chambers with 0.01% DPC on the upper back, scored after 6 days by International Contact Dermatitis Research Group standards. Patient blood was sampled pre-sensitization (week 0) and at 2, 6 and about 24 weeks after DPC sensitization. Alopecia areata with under or over 50% scalp involvement, alopecia totalis and alopecia universalis were represented in the patient cohort, which was mostly female. Libraries were combined into a pool for sequencing, and differences in TCR yield between samples came mainly from small differences in library volumes within the pool. The study tracked peripheral blood TCR repertoire changes in vivo during primary and secondary sensitization to the hapten diphenylcyclopropenone (DPC) in alopecia patients. About 28 alopecia patients gave blood for TCR sequencing at one to four time points (pre-sensitization, 2, 6 and 24 weeks). The paper's findings and limits, for the study overall: Because all patients had alopecia, a presumed autoimmune disease, the immune response of the patients might differ from that of healthy individuals. The number of TCRs above 1 in 1000 frequency did not change with DPC sensitization; there was no evidence of global repertoire structure alterations. Significantly more large CDR3 similarity clusters were formed by expanded TCRs than by pre-sensitization or healthy control sets, consistent with antigen-driven responses. A positive correlation was found between the number of PT1 expanded TCRs and patch test score, with significance reached at thresholds 8, 16 and 32 but not 4. Repeated subsampling changed both the strength of the expansion versus patch-test correlation and the threshold at which that correlation became significant.

Preparation of the library involved RACE. Data came from a NextSeq 500. During library preparation, unique molecular identifiers were attached to individual cDNA molecules so that TCRs could be counted in a quantitative, reproducible way. From each blood RNA sample, both TCR alpha and TCR beta chains were sequenced. For the original study's pipeline: The median number of TCRs per sample was around 100,000, ranging from about 23,224 to 750,000. V, J and CDR3 annotation of the TCR reads was performed with the Decombinator software suite. For PS versus PT1 abundance plots, all samples were subsampled to the same number of TCRs (28,000). TCRs were defined as expanded if absent before sensitization and observed at least eight times at the 2-week time point. In TCRdb, the public reads were trimmed at Q25 with fastp and aligned with MiXCR, with productive beta chains retained. Every CDR3 protein is listed once, alongside the most common genes and DNA of its rows. TCRdb, not the authors, supplied the V and J calls. The sample table records tens of thousands of distinct CDR3 sequences; 14% of these occur just once. About 4.6% of the sample goes to the ten largest clones.

Ten or more counts support this clonotype. It lacks a known antigen. Per-nucleotide qualities are absent, and no much larger clonotype sits a single base away. The sample's time point label, in plain terms: pre-sensitization, week 0. This specimen's treatment or condition label, interpreted: therapeutic diphenylcyclopropenone sensitization with weekly scalp DPC. At each patch-test visit, blood was drawn before the patch test was applied. To be eligible, patients had to be aged 18 to 70, diagnosed with alopecia and judged suitable for DPC therapy, while pregnant patients were excluded. Total RNA was extracted from unfractionated whole blood that had been collected in Tempus Blood RNA tubes. Counted from cysteine to phenylalanine, this CDR3 has 14 amino acids. The read is trimmed to its CDR3 DNA, 42 bases read in frame from base 1. Reading the germline V gene (reference sequence) gives CDR1 DFQATT and CDR2 SNEGSKA. V is cut back by 2 bases and J by 8 bases, with 7 bases in the junction unmatched.

The chain couples TRBV20-1 to TRBJ2-1; the central 9 bases match TRBD2. The clonotype originates from a woman in her forties or fifties with alopecia areata. Some clones in this sample may be carry-over from other donors' samples. Here the sequenced sample was whole blood, taken in connection with sensitization to the hapten diphenylcyclopropenone (DPC). The CDR3 amino acid sequence is: CSARIAGGPDEQFF. The sequence in DNA is TGCAGTGCTAGAATCGCGGGAGGGCCTGATGAGCAGTTCTTC.